This T cell receptor beta chain was captured by sequencing in a study of cytomegalovirus exposure and HLA in healthy donors. As for the study in general: A prior analysis found about 110 million unique TCR beta sequences from around 200 million T cells. Study-wide results and caveats: Several of the most significant clusters appeared, in a later analysis, to be linked to common viral pathogens.

PCR was performed using 60 Vbeta and 13 Jbeta primers. Some clones are missing from TCRdb's copy, which holds only in-frame ones; the method was immunoSEQ multiplex PCR. The data show some 170,000 clones, 83% seen once. Only one count was recorded for this clone. No antigen is known for it. In germline, CDR1 is GTSNPN, CDR2 SVGIG (reference sequence). Deletions cut 0 bases from V and 5 bases from J, with 10 bases between. The CDR3 loop spans 14 amino acids. Specimen: PBMCs. The rearrangement links TRBV30 to TRBJ1-4; D perhaps matches TRBD1 (6 bases). This sequence was found in a man aged 50-60 years in good health and CMV-seropositive. The CDR3 loop is CAWSVWGGNEKLFF. DNA for the CDR3: TGTGCCTGGAGTGTGTGGGGGGGCAATGAAAAACTGTTTTTT.